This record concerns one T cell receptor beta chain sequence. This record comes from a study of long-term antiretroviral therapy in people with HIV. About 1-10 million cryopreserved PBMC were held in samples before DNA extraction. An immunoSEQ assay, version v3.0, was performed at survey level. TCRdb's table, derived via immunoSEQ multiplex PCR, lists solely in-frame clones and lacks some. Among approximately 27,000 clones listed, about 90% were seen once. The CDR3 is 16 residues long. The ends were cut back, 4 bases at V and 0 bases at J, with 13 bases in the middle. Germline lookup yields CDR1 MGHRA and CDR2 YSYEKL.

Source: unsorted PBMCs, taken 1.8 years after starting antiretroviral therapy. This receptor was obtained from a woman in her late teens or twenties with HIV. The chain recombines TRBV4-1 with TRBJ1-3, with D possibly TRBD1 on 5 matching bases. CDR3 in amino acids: CASSLGGVFSGNTIYF. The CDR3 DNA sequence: TGCGCCAGCAGCCTTGGGGGTGTCTTCTCTGGAAACACCATATATTTT.